This TCR beta chain was obtained from a study of blood T cell repertoires in COVID-19. Study information: Material from acute and convalescent COVID-19 was sourced from the United States, Italy and Spain.

As processed by the authors: Estimates of nucleated cell counts were drawn from the amplification of reference gene primers. Sequencing used immunoSEQ multiplex PCR; TCRdb keeps in-frame clones, though not all of them. V and J calls and clone size are given by that table; D and trimming were obtained from the DNA. This sample has tens of thousands of clones, with about 91% found just once. The V end was cut by 3 bases, the J end by 6 bases, with 9 bases between. Germline assignment: CDR1 MNHNS and CDR2 SASEGT. The CDR3 extends over 12 amino acids. This chain links TRBV6-1 with TRBJ2-7; possible D gene TRBD1, 5 bases. Sequencing used peripheral blood. The source of this sequence is a woman aged 80 or older with acute or convalescent COVID-19. CDR3 region: CASSDRDGEQYF. The CDR3 region has the DNA TGTGCCAGCAGTGACAGGGATGGCGAGCAGTACTTC.